The 9 T cell receptor beta chains given below trace back to one sample, sequenced in a study of CD8+CD57+ T cells in acquired aplastic anemia. The study profiled TCR beta VDJ and CDR3 using genomic DNA as template. TCRdb used MiXCR to reprocess the reads, holding one entry per CDR3 protein. The table has roughly 180,000 distinct CDR3 sequences, about three fifths seen once. Sequenced sample: sorted CD4+, CD8+, or CD8+CD57+ T cells (not recorded which) from PBMCs. Source of these receptors: a human donor with severe aplastic anemia or a healthy control (not recorded which).

The gene calls are TRBV6-5 and TRBJ1-3; tentative D call: TRBD1 (6 bases). The CDR3 is 19 amino acids. V lost 6 bases, J lost 0 bases, and 24 bases lay in between. The germline CDR1 and CDR2 sequences are MNHEY and SVGAGI. The DNA for the CDR3 is TGTGCCAGCAGCCCCAACCATCCGGGACAACTAAGCTCTGGAAACACCATATATTTT. Protein sequence: CASSPNHPGQLSSGNTIYF.

The sample holds many counts of this clonotype. The rearrangement joins TRBV2 to TRBJ2-5; TRBD1 matches 7 bases. After removal of 8 bases from V and 1 base from J, the junction contained 4 bases not matched to a gene. Germline CDR1 reads SNHLY; CDR2 reads FYNNEI. The CDR3 has 13 residues. The DNA of the CDR3 is TGTGCCAGCCGTGGACAGGCCCAAGAGACCCAGTACTTC. This sequence encodes CASRGQAQETQYF.

This chain joins TRBV7-9 and TRBJ1-1; D is unclear. From germline, CDR1 is SEHNR and CDR2 FQNEAQ (reference sequence). Between the trimmed V and J ends, which lost 1 base and 2 bases, there was a span of 8 bases. The CDR3 has 14 residues. The CDR3 reads CASSLGTINTEAFF. In nucleotides, the CDR3 is TGTGCCAGCAGCTTAGGAACTATCAACACTGAAGCTTTCTTT.

This clonotype was picked up many times. This chain connects TRBV28 to TRBJ1-6; D uncertain. Germline lookup yields CDR1 MDHEN and CDR2 SYDVKM. The CDR3 is made up of 14 amino acids. The germline V and J ends were trimmed by 6 bases and 8 bases, with 14 bases remaining between them. CDR3 protein: CASSPPWADSPLHF. The CDR3 nucleotides are TGTGCCAGCAGCCCCCCGTGGGCGGATTCACCCCTCCACTTT.

This clonotype was seen more than once but under ten times. The V and J genes are TRBV19 and TRBJ1-6; 9 bases are shared with TRBD1. Germline V lookup: CDR1 LNHDA, CDR2 SQIVND (reference sequence). The CDR3 is made up of 15 amino acids. V was pared by 3 bases and J by 9 bases, with 6 bases of the junction left unmatched. In DNA, the CDR3 is TGTGCCAGTAGTATGGGGGGACAGGGTGGTTCACCCCTCCACTTT. Translating gives CASSMGGQGGSPLHF.

This clonotype was seen a handful of times. For the CDR3, the DNA is TGCAGTGCAAGGGACGCGAGTAGCACCTATAATTCACCCCTCCACTTT. Its protein product is CSARDASSTYNSPLHF. The chain links TRBV20-1 to TRBJ1-6, with a tentative D call TRBD1 (5 bases). The CDR3 extends over 16 amino acids. Germline V gives CDR1 DFQATT, CDR2 SNEGSKA (reference sequence). V lost 6 bases and J lost 2, with 17 bases in between.

This clonotype was counted only a few times. The chain has TRBV2 and TRBJ2-5; D gene uncertain. Germline V lookup: CDR1 SNHLY, CDR2 FYNNEI. The length of the CDR3 is 13 residues. Trimming pared 4 bases from V and 2 bases from J, leaving 8 bases between. The CDR3 loop is CASSAVSQETQYF. In nucleotides, the CDR3 is TGTGCCAGCAGTGCCGTAAGTCAAGAGACCCAGTACTTC.

The chain couples TRBV2 to TRBJ2-1; 9 bases agree with TRBD2. V lost 7 bases, J lost 9 bases, and 7 bases stayed unmatched. Germline-derived CDR1 and CDR2 are SNHLY and FYNNEI. The CDR3 is 13 amino acids. CDR3 bases: TGTGCCAGCACATTGCGGGGGGGCGTTGAGCAGTTCTTC. Amino acid sequence: CASTLRGGVEQFF.

This chain connects TRBV7-3 to TRBJ2-2; no clear D. The CDR3 runs 16 residues. Trimming took 0 bases from V and 7 from J, leaving 15 bases between them. Germline-derived CDR1 and CDR2 are SGHTA and FQGTGA. The CDR3: CASSLTDPPPFGELFF. The CDR3 bases are TGTGCCAGCAGCTTAACTGACCCCCCACCGTTCGGGGAGCTGTTTTTT.